What follows is one T cell receptor beta chain and its context. A read error may produce the germline difference seen at one junction end. This specimen includes other DNA sequences encoding the same CDR3. The data originate from a study of immune evolution from preneoplasia to lung adenocarcinoma. Sequencing used immunoSEQ multiplex PCR; TCRdb keeps in-frame clones, though not all of them. This sample yields under 15,000 clones, of which approximately 81% are seen a single time; around 3.8% belongs to the top ten. CDR1 is ENHRY and CDR2 is SYGVKD in the germline V gene. This CDR3 has 14 residues. Material for sequencing was FFPE tissue from an adenomatous hyperplasia lung lesion. Subset of the sample: atypical adenomatous hyperplasia (AAH), lung preneoplasia. This TCR came from a person between 50 and 69 years old with lung adenocarcinoma. This chain connects TRBV10-3 to TRBJ1-5; D remains unclear. The CDR3 nucleotides are TGCGCCATCAGTGAGTGGGAGACCAATCAGCCCCAGCATTTT. Encoded protein: CAISEWETNQPQHF.